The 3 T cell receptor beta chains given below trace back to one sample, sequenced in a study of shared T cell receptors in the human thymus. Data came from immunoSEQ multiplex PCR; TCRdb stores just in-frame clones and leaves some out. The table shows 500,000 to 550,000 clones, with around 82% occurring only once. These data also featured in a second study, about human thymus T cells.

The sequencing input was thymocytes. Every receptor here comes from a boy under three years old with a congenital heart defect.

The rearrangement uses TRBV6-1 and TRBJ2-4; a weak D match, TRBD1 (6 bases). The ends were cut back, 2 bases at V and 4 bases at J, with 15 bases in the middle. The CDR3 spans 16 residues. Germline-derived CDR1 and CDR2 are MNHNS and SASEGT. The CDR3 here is CASSETGQINKNIQYF. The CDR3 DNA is TGTGCCAGCAGTGAAACAGGGCAGATCAATAAAAACATTCAGTACTTC.

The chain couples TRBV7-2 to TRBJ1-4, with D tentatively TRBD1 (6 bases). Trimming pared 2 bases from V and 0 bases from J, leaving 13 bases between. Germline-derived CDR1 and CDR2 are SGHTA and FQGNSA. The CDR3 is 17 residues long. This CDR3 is CASSLFRGDATNEKLFF. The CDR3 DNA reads TGTGCCAGCAGCTTATTCAGGGGAGATGCAACTAATGAAAAACTGTTTTTT.

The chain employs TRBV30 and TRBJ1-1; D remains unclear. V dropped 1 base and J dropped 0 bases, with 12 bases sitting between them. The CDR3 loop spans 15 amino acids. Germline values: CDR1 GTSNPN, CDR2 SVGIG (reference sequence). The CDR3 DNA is TGTGCCTGGAGTGCACCGAGGCCGATGAACACTGAAGCTTTCTTT. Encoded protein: CAWSAPRPMNTEAFF.